A selection of T cell receptor beta chains follows, all from one sample in a study of cytomegalovirus exposure and HLA in healthy donors. TCRdb's table, derived via immunoSEQ multiplex PCR, lists solely in-frame clones and lacks some. The specimen's table records about 58,000 clones. Sequencing input: PBMCs. Receptors originate from a woman aged 18-29 years in good health and CMV-seronegative. CDR3s leave out the opening cysteine and the closing phenylalanine or tryptophan. A D gene is named only where the DNA matches it firmly.

v_gene	d_gene	j_gene	CDR3aa
TRBV5-4	TRBD1	TRBJ2-7	ASSYKGQGLVEQY
TRBV5-1	TRBD1	TRBJ2-2	ASSYRGQTGELF
TRBV11-2	-	TRBJ2-5	ASSLGAQETQY
TRBV5-6	TRBD1	TRBJ1-1	ASSPPIGGRQDNAF
TRBV2	-	TRBJ1-4	ASSRLASHEKLF
TRBV6-1	-	TRBJ2-7	ASRGVADSYEQY
TRBV29-1	-	TRBJ1-1	SAAGGWGMNTEAF
TRBV28	TRBD1	TRBJ1-2	ASSLGTGYPYLYGYT
TRBV5-4	TRBD1	TRBJ1-2	ASSPDRSIPGYT
TRBV7-3	TRBD2	TRBJ2-1	ASSLLKLSGRPNNEQF
TRBV12-2	-	TRBJ1-2	ASRLGRVQSGSYT
TRBV10-3	TRBD1	TRBJ2-7	ATRTGALYEQY
TRBV6-1	-	TRBJ2-2	ASSLYTGELF
TRBV11-2	-	TRBJ1-2	ASSLPGDYGYT
TRBV5-1	-	TRBJ2-1	ASSPQGGYNEQF
TRBV5-4	TRBD2	TRBJ2-7	ASSRDYSYEQY
TRBV7-9	TRBD1	TRBJ1-1	ASSLEGASEAF
TRBV30	-	TRBJ1-1	AWRTGFNTEAF
TRBV9	TRBD1	TRBJ2-7	ASSVAPDRAYEQY
TRBV10-3	TRBD1	TRBJ1-1	AIRDRVSGTEAF
TRBV5-1	TRBD1	TRBJ1-2	ASSQTSTGASIYGYT
TRBV6-5	-	TRBJ1-3	ASSYSDPGGNTIY
TRBV5-6	TRBD1	TRBJ1-3	ASSLDRDQSSRSLY
TRBV10-2	TRBD2	TRBJ2-2	ASSSVGGSNTGELF
TRBV30	TRBD2	TRBJ2-7	AWSIGGTPGGRY
TRBV4-2	TRBD1	TRBJ1-6	ASSQAIQGEVSPLH
TRBV18	TRBD2	TRBJ2-7	ASSPGGGPYEQY
TRBV19	-	TRBJ2-7	ASSIGRAGEQY
TRBV5-1	-	TRBJ1-1	ASSFGSGFLNTEAF
TRBV27	TRBD1	TRBJ2-7	ASSYGRDRGEQY
TRBV4-2	-	TRBJ1-5	ASSQDPRGQPQH
TRBV28	-	TRBJ1-5	ASSKTRTYNQPQH
TRBV6-4	TRBD2	TRBJ2-1	ASSGLAGAYNEQF
TRBV4-2	-	TRBJ2-3	ASSQAGELTDTQY
TRBV6-1	TRBD1	TRBJ2-7	ASVLMTGDSYEQY
TRBV7-2	-	TRBJ1-1	ASSLYWGDGAF
TRBV10-2	TRBD2	TRBJ2-7	ASSGQRGDSYEQY